The TCR beta chain under discussion was sequenced for a study of human T cells and chemical hapten exposure. The time point denotes: pre-sensitization, week 0. Treatment defined: therapeutic diphenylcyclopropenone sensitization with weekly scalp DPC. TCRdb called the RACE reads again in MiXCR, with one record for every CDR3 protein. The table has fewer than 300,000 distinct CDR3 sequences, about 8.1% seen once. Trimming cost V 2 bases and J 7 bases, with 14 bases left between them. The germline gives CDR1 LNHNV, CDR2 YYDKDF (reference sequence). CDR3 size: 14 residues. The sample holds a few counts of this clonotype.

The sequence derives from a woman in her thirties or forties with alopecia areata. Some clones in this sample may be carry-over from other donors' samples. V gene TRBV15 combines with J gene TRBJ1-2; D is uncertain. The sample was whole blood, taken in connection with sensitization to the hapten diphenylcyclopropenone (DPC). The chain's CDR3 is CATSRPSQFGGYTF. The CDR3 DNA reads as TGTGCCACCAGCAGACCGTCCCAATTTGGTGGCTACACCTTC.